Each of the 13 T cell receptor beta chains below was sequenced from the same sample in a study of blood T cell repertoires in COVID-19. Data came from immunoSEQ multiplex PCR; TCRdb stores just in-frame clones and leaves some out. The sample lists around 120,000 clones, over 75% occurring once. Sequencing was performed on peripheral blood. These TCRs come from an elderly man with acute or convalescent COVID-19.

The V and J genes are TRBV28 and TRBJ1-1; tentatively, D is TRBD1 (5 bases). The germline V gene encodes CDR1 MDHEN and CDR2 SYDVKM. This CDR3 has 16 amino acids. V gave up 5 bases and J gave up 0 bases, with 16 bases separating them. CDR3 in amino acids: CASSPPPQGVNTEAFF. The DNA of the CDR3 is TGTGCCAGCAGTCCTCCGCCCCAAGGGGTGAACACTGAAGCTTTCTTT.

The CDR3 DNA is TGTGCCAGCAGCGTAGGAGGAAGGCTAGCGGAAGAGACCCAGTACTTC. Translated, it gives CASSVGGRLAEETQYF. The J gene is TRBJ2-5, the V gene TRBV9; 7 nucleotides match TRBD2. Trimming took 0 bases from V and 3 from J; bases not matched to a gene: 8. CDR1 and CDR2 (germline): SGDLS, YYNGEE. There are 16 residues in the CDR3.

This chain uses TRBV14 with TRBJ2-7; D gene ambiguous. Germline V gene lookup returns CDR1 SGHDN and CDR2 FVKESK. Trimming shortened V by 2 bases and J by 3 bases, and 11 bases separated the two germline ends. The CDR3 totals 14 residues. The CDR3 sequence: CASSQRSAYYEQYF. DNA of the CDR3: TGTGCCAGCAGCCAAAGGAGTGCGTACTACGAGCAGTACTTC.

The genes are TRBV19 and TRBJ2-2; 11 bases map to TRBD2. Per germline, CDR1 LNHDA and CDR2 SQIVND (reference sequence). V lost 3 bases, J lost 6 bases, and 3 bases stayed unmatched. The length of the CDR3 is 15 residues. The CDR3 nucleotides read TGTGCCAGTAGTATTGTAGCGGGAGGGTCCGGGGAGCTGTTTTTT. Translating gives CASSIVAGGSGELFF.

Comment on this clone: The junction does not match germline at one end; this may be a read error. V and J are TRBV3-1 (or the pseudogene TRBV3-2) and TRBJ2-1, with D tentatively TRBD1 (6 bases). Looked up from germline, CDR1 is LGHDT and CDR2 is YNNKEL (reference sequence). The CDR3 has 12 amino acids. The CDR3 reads CASSPGTSEEFF. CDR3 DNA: TGTGCCAGCAGCCCTGGGACAAGTGAGGAGTTCTTC.

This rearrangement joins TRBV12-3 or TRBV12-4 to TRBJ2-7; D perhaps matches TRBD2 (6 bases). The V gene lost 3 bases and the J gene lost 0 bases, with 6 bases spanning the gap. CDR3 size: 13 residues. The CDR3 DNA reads TGTGCCAGCAGTTTGGGGGGCTCCTACGAGCAGTACTTC. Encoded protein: CASSLGGSYEQYF.

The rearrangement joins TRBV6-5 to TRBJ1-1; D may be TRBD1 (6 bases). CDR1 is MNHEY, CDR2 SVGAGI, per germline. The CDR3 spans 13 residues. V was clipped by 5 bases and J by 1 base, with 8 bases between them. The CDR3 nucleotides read TGTGCCAGCAGTCAGGGGACGAACACTGAAGCTTTCTTT. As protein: CASSQGTNTEAFF.

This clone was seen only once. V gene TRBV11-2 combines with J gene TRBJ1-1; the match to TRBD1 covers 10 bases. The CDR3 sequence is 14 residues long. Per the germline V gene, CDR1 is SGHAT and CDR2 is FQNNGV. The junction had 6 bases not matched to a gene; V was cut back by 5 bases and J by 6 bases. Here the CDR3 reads CASSPRDRGPEAFF. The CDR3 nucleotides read TGTGCCAGCAGCCCCCGGGACAGGGGCCCTGAAGCTTTCTTT. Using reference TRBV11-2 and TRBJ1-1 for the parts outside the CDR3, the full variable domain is EAGVAQSPRYKIIEKRQSVAFWCNPISGHATLYWYQQILGQGPKLLIQFQNNGVVDDSQLPKDRFSAERLKGVDSTLKIQPAKLEDSAVYLCASSPRDRGPEAFFGQGTRLTVV.

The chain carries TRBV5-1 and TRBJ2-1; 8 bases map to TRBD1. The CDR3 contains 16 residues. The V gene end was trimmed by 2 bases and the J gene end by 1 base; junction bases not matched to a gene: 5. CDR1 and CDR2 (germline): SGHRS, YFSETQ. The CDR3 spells CASSFFRGRSYNEQFF. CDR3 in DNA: TGCGCCAGCAGCTTCTTCAGGGGGCGTTCCTACAATGAGCAGTTCTTC.

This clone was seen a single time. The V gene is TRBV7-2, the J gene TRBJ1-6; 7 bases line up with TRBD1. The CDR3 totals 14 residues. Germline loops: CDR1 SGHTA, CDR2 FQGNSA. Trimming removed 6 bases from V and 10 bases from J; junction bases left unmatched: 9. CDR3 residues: CASSSDRVGSPLHF. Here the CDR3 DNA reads TGTGCCAGCAGTTCCGACAGGGTGGGCTCACCCCTCCACTTT.

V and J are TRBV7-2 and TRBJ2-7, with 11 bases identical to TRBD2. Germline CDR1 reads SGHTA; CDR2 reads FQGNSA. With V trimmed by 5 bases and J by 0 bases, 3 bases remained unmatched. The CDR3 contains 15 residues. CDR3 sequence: CASSISGRASYEQYF. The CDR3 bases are TGTGCCAGCAGCATTAGCGGGAGGGCCTCCTACGAGCAGTACTTC.

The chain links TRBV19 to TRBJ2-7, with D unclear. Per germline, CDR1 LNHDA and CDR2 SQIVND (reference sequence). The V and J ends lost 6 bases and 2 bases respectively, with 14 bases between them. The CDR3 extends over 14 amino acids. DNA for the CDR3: TGTGCCAGTAGGGGCCCGCCCTCGGCCTACGAGCAGTACTTC. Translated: CASRGPPSAYEQYF.

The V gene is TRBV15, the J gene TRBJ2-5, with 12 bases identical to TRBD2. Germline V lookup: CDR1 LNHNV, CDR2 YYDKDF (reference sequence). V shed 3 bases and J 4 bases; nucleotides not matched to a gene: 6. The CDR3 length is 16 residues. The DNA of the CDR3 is TGTGCCACCAGCAGGGTGACTAGCGGGAGATCAGAGACCCAGTACTTC. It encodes CATSRVTSGRSETQYF.